This T cell receptor (beta chain) was retrieved from a study of lymphopenia after photon versus proton radiotherapy. The table came from immunoSEQ multiplex PCR; TCRdb's copy has only in-frame clones and leaves some out. The table lists more than 9,500 clones, 88% of them singletons. The clonotype originates from a man between 60 and 75 years old with pancreatic cancer. Sequences were derived from peripheral blood, sampled from a patient treated with photon-based radiotherapy.

CDR3 nucleotide sequence: TGTGCCAGCAGTACAAGGGATTCAGGGCATTATGGCTACACCTTC. Its protein product is CASSTRDSGHYGYTF. J is TRBJ1-2 and V is TRBV27; possibly TRBD1 for D (5 bases). Per the germline V gene, CDR1 is MNHEY and CDR2 is SMNVEV (reference sequence). Trimming shortened V by 5 bases and J by 5 bases, and 18 bases separated the two germline ends. The CDR3 has 15 amino acids.